Below are 27 T cell receptor beta chains sequenced from a single sample in a study of shared clonotypes between healthy human individuals. The method was immunoSEQ multiplex PCR; TCRdb's version includes in-frame clones alone and lacks a portion of them. The sample lists about 2.3 million clones, approximately 93% occurring once. The sample was naive CD4+ T cells from PBMCs. Subset reported: CD45RA+ positively selected. All receptors come from a man aged 18 to 30 in good health. Some clones in this sample may be carry-over from other donors' samples.

The V gene is TRBV5-6, the J gene TRBJ2-2; TRBD1 agrees at 9 bases. Trimming took 3 bases from V and 3 from J; bases not matched to a gene: 3. The germline V gene has CDR1 SGHDT and CDR2 YYEEEE. The CDR3 consists of 15 residues. The CDR3 loop is CASSSWTGDTGELFF. CDR3 DNA sequence: TGTGCCAGCAGCTCTTGGACAGGGGACACCGGGGAGCTGTTTTTT.

This chain links TRBV18 with TRBJ1-3, with D maybe TRBD1 (5 bases). The CDR3 length is 14 residues. The germline CDR1 and CDR2 sequences are KGHSH and LQKENI. Trimming left V 2 bases short and J 5 bases short, with 10 bases between. CDR3 nucleotide sequence: TGTGCCAGCTCACCAACCGGGGGGAGAAACACCATATATTTT. Its translation is CASSPTGGRNTIYF.

Only one count was recorded for this clone. The sample has other DNA sequences that encode this CDR3 too. The gene calls are TRBV5-6 and TRBJ2-3, with no clear D. Germline V CDR1 and CDR2: SGHDT, YYEEEE. This CDR3 comprises 11 residues. V lost 1 base and J lost 6, with 3 bases in between. The CDR3 DNA follows: TGTGCCAGCAGCTTGCGGGATACGCAGTATTTT. It is translated as CASSLRDTQYF.

The chain employs TRBV28 and TRBJ1-1, with D possibly TRBD1 on 5 matching bases. V lost 4 bases and J lost 7, with 16 bases in between. The V gene's germline CDR1 is MDHEN and CDR2 SYDVKM. The CDR3 has 14 residues. CDR3 in amino acids: CASSYGAGLGEAFF. The CDR3 coding sequence is TGTGCCAGCAGTTACGGGGCGGGTTTGGGTGAAGCTTTCTTT.

The CDR3 nucleotides read TGTGCCTGGATCGCGAGACTAGCGGGAGGAAAAGAGACCCAGTACTTC. This encodes CAWIARLAGGKETQYF. The V call is TRBV30, the J call TRBJ2-5; 13 bases line up with TRBD2. Germline V CDR1 and CDR2: GTSNPN, SVGIG (reference sequence). V dropped 4 bases and J dropped 3; count of bases not matched to a gene: 8. The CDR3 is 16 amino acids.

V usage is TRBV28 and J usage is TRBJ2-7; D gene uncertain. CDR1 is MDHEN, CDR2 SYDVKM, per germline. Trimming cost V 5 bases and J 5 bases, with 16 bases left between them. The CDR3 is made up of 14 amino acids. The CDR3 spells CASSTHSGVNEQYF. The DNA for the CDR3 is TGTGCCAGCAGTACACACTCCGGCGTAAACGAGCAGTACTTC. Drawing the rest from reference TRBV28 and TRBJ2-7, the complete variable domain is DVKVTQSSRYLVKRTGEKVFLECVQDMDHENMFWYRQDPGLGLRLIYFSYDVKMKEKGDIPEGYSVSREKKERFSLILESASTNQTSMYLCASSTHSGVNEQYFGPGTRLTVT.

V gene TRBV2 combines with J gene TRBJ1-5; D call uncertain. Germline CDR1 SNHLY, CDR2 FYNNEI. V was shortened by 1 base and J by 3 bases, with 7 bases between the two germline ends. The CDR3 runs to 14 residues. The CDR3 bases are TGTGCCAGCAGTGAAGAGTTCGACAATCAGCCCCAGCATTTT. Protein sequence: CASSEEFDNQPQHF. Full variable domain (missing parts from reference TRBV2 and TRBJ1-5): EPEVTQTPSHQVTQMGQEVILRCVPISNHLYFYWYRQILGQKVEFLVSFYNNEISEKSEIFDDQFSVERPDGSNFTLKIRSTKLEDSAMYFCASSEEFDNQPQHFGDGTRLSIL.

The V call is TRBV5-4, the J call TRBJ2-2, with 7 bases that match TRBD2. Per germline, CDR1 SGHNT and CDR2 YYREEE (reference sequence). CDR3 length: 18 amino acids. Trimming cost V 3 bases and J 0 bases; bases outside gene matches: 11. This chain's CDR3 is CASSSSLTAGANTGELFF. The CDR3 bases are TGTGCCAGCAGCTCCAGCCTTACGGCGGGAGCGAACACCGGGGAGCTGTTTTTT.

The V call is TRBV7-2, the J call TRBJ2-5, with D possibly matching TRBD1 (5 bases). The CDR3 contains 14 residues. Germline V gives CDR1 SGHTA, CDR2 FQGNSA. Trimming took 5 bases from V and 4 from J, leaving 14 bases between them. CDR3 protein: CASSRQPSAETQYF. CDR3 DNA sequence: TGTGCCAGCAGCCGACAGCCCAGTGCAGAGACCCAGTACTTC.

CDR3 in amino acids: CASSLPGRTNTGELFF. The CDR3 DNA sequence: TGTGCCAGCTCACTACCGGGACGAACGAACACCGGGGAGCTGTTTTTT. The chain has TRBV18 and TRBJ2-2; D possibly uses TRBD1 or TRBD2 (5 bases each). Trimming took 4 bases from V and 0 from J, leaving 12 bases between them. Germline CDR1 is KGHSH and CDR2 is LQKENI. The CDR3 has 16 amino acids.

This clone has a single count. This sequence joins TRBV9 and TRBJ1-2; no clear D. The germline V gene encodes CDR1 SGDLS and CDR2 YYNGEE. CDR3 length: 12 residues. V was shortened by 0 bases and J by 6 bases, with 6 bases between the two germline ends. Written as DNA, the CDR3 is TGTGCCAGCAGCGTAGGAAGGGATGGCTACACCTTC. Translated: CASSVGRDGYTF.

The V call is TRBV6-1, the J call TRBJ1-2, with D uncertain. The CDR3 runs 15 residues. Germline V gene lookup returns CDR1 MNHNS and CDR2 SASEGT. With 8 bases removed from V and 8 bases from J, the gap between germline ends came to 24 bases. The CDR3 spells CASWTSAGKNGGYTF. CDR3 DNA: TGTGCCAGCTGGACGTCCGCAGGCAAGAATGGGGGCTACACCTTC.

The chain carries TRBV5-1 and TRBJ2-7; D may be TRBD1 or TRBD2 (6 bases each). This CDR3 is built from 15 residues. The germline V and J ends were trimmed by 4 bases and 7 bases, with 21 bases remaining between them. From germline, CDR1 is SGHRS and CDR2 YFSETQ. Here the CDR3 DNA reads TGCGCCAGCAGCCAGGGGACTGGACCTACGGGGGAGCAGTACTTC. This translates into CASSQGTGPTGEQYF.

Concerning this clone itself: The same CDR3 also results from other DNA sequences found in this sample. V and J are TRBV5-1 and TRBJ1-2, with 8 bases matching TRBD1. The V and J ends lost 4 bases and 2 bases, in that order; junction bases with no gene match: 7. CDR3 length: 15 amino acids. From germline, CDR1 is SGHRS and CDR2 YFSETQ. As DNA, the CDR3 is TGCGCCAGCAGCCCCGATGGACAGGGCAACTATGGCTACACCTTC. The encoded protein is CASSPDGQGNYGYTF.

This clone is a singleton in its sample. This sample also contains other DNA sequences that code for the same CDR3. The chain uses TRBV9 and TRBJ2-5; D is perhaps TRBD1 (5 bases). From germline, CDR1 is SGDLS and CDR2 YYNGEE. V was clipped by 2 bases and J by 2 bases, with 10 bases between them. The CDR3 consists of 14 residues. DNA for the CDR3: TGTGCCAGCAGCGTGGGGCAACCGCAAGAGACCCAGTACTTC. Its translation is CASSVGQPQETQYF.

A word on this clone: The same CDR3 can be traced to other DNA sequences in this sample. This chain connects TRBV28 to TRBJ2-7; the D is unclear. Germline V gene data show CDR1 as MDHEN and CDR2 as SYDVKM. Trimming stripped 8 bases from V and 0 bases from J, with 5 bases between. The CDR3 has 11 residues. The CDR3: CASGYSYEQYF. The CDR3 DNA follows: TGTGCCAGCGGGTACTCCTACGAGCAGTACTTC.

This clone was counted between two and nine times. The chain joins TRBV27 to TRBJ2-1; TRBD2 agrees at 7 bases. CDR1 and CDR2 from the germline V gene are MNHEY and SMNVEV (reference sequence). The ends lost 6 bases at V and 5 bases at J; junction bases unmatched: 10. The CDR3 runs to 15 residues. This CDR3 is CASRILTSRHNEQFF. The CDR3 bases are TGTGCCAGCAGAATCCTGACTAGCAGACACAATGAGCAGTTCTTC.

The chain is built from TRBV2 and TRBJ2-1, with 10 bases that match TRBD2. After removal of 6 bases from V and 2 bases from J, the junction contained 7 bases not matched to a gene. The germline V gene encodes CDR1 SNHLY and CDR2 FYNNEI. This CDR3 has 16 residues. The CDR3 DNA follows: TGTGCCAGCAGCACGACTAGCGGGTTGACCTACAATGAGCAGTTCTTC. Translating gives CASSTTSGLTYNEQFF.

As concerns this clone: An end of the junction differs from the germline gene, which may be a read error. The chain employs TRBV13 and TRBJ1-2, with D possibly matching TRBD1 (5 bases). The CDR3 is 11 residues long. CDR1 is PRHDT and CDR2 is FYEKMQ in the germline V gene (reference sequence). This chain's CDR3 is CASSLTRGWEF. The CDR3 DNA is TGTGCCAGCAGCTTAACCCGGGGGTGGGAATTC.

The rearrangement links TRBV6-5 to TRBJ1-2; D remains unclear. This CDR3 is built from 11 residues. Germline V gene lookup returns CDR1 MNHEY and CDR2 SVGAGI. Trimming left V 6 bases short and J 5 bases short, with 7 bases between. CDR3 region: CASRTRYGYTF. CDR3 in DNA: TGTGCCAGCAGGACGAGATATGGCTACACCTTC.

This rearrangement joins TRBV15 to TRBJ2-3; D remains ambiguous. Germline V lookup: CDR1 LNHNV, CDR2 YYDKDF (reference sequence). The CDR3 has 12 amino acids. The V gene lost 2 bases and the J gene lost 2 bases, with 2 bases spanning the gap. This CDR3 reads CATSRFTDTQYF. DNA for the CDR3: TGTGCCACCAGCAGATTCACAGATACGCAGTATTTT.

This sequence joins TRBV28 and TRBJ1-1; the match to TRBD1 covers 8 bases. The CDR3 runs 15 residues. Germline values: CDR1 MDHEN, CDR2 SYDVKM. J lost 4 bases, V lost 8 bases, and 12 bases had no gene match. For the CDR3, the DNA is TGTGCCAGCGGTACACCAGGGGGCAGCTCCACTGAAGCTTTCTTT. Translated: CASGTPGGSSTEAFF.

As concerns this clone: The sample holds other DNA sequences that translate to the same CDR3. This rearrangement joins TRBV7-3 to TRBJ2-3; D perhaps matches TRBD2 (5 bases). Germline V gene lookup returns CDR1 SGHTA and CDR2 FQGTGA. Trimming removed 0 bases from V and 3 bases from J, with 7 bases in between. This CDR3 contains 14 residues. CDR3 bases: TGTGCCAGCAGCTTAACGGGAGTGACAGATACGCAGTATTTT. Translating gives CASSLTGVTDTQYF.

The V call is TRBV28, the J call TRBJ2-5; the D call may be TRBD1 or TRBD2 (6 bases each). Germline values: CDR1 MDHEN, CDR2 SYDVKM. The CDR3 extends over 16 amino acids. Trimming removed 6 bases from V and 2 bases from J, with 19 bases in between. The CDR3 DNA reads as TGTGCCAGCAGCTCCCCGGATGGGGGGCTACAAGAGACCCAGTACTTC. Translation gives CASSSPDGGLQETQYF.

To note about this clone: The same CDR3 can be traced to other DNA sequences in this sample. The J gene is TRBJ2-2, the V gene TRBV2; 9 bases line up with TRBD2. From germline, CDR1 is SNHLY and CDR2 FYNNEI. This CDR3 contains 15 residues. The V segment lost 6 bases and the J segment 2 bases; nucleotides outside the gene matches: 4. The CDR3 region has the DNA TGTGCCAGCAGGCCGCTAGCGGGAAACACCGGGGAGCTGTTTTTT. Its protein product is CASRPLAGNTGELFF.

This clone has only one observation. The V gene is TRBV5-1, the J gene TRBJ2-5; 14 bases agree with TRBD2. The CDR3 spans 16 residues. With V trimmed by 0 bases and J by 3 bases, 1 base remained unmatched. Germline CDR1 SGHRS, CDR2 YFSETQ. The CDR3 DNA sequence: TGCGCCAGCAGCTTGGCGACTAGCGGGAGGGAAGAGACCCAGTACTTC. Encoded protein: CASSLATSGREETQYF.

The CDR3 here is CASSVAYLEDIQYF. CDR3 in DNA: TGTGCCAGCAGCGTAGCCTACCTGGAGGACATTCAGTACTTC. The chain recombines TRBV9 with TRBJ2-4; possible D gene TRBD2, 5 bases. V was pared by 0 bases and J by 8 bases, with 12 bases between. CDR1 SGDLS and CDR2 YYNGEE come from the germline V gene. The CDR3 is made up of 14 amino acids.